The present T cell receptor (beta chain) was sequenced within a study of shared clonotypes between healthy human individuals. TCRdb's table, derived via immunoSEQ multiplex PCR, lists solely in-frame clones and lacks some. The sample holds about 79,000 clones, 62% seen once. The germline V gene has CDR1 MNHEY and CDR2 SVGAGI. CDR3 size: 12 residues. The junction had 0 bases not matched to a gene; V was cut back by 8 bases and J by 3 bases. This receptor was identified in a man in his thirties or forties in good health. The chain carries TRBV6-5 and TRBJ2-7; 11 nucleotides line up with TRBD2. Sequencing used memory CD8+ T cells sorted from blood. Indicated subset: CD45RO+ cells pooled with CCR7-negative TemRA cells. CDR3 protein: CASGTSGYEQYF. For the CDR3, the DNA is TGTGCCAGCGGGACTAGCGGCTACGAGCAGTACTTC.